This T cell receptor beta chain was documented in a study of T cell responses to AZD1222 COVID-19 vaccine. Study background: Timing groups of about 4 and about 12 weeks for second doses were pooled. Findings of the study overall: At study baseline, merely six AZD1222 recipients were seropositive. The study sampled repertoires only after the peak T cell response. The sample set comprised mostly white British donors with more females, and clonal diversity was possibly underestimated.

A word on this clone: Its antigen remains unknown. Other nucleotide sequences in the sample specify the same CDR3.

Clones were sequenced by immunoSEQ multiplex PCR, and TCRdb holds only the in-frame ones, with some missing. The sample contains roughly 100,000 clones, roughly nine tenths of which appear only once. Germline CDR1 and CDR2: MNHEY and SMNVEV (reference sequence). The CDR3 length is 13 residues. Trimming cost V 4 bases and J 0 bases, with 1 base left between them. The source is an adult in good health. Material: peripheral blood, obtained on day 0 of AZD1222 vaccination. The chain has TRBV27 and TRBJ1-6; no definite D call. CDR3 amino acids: CASSSSYNSPLHF. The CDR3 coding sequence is TGTGCCAGCAGTTCCTCCTATAATTCACCCCTCCACTTT.